This T cell receptor (beta chain) emerged from a study of T cell responses to AZD1222 COVID-19 vaccine. CDR3 length: 17 residues. Germline V gene lookup returns CDR1 SNHLY and CDR2 FYNNEI. Trimming cost V 5 bases and J 0 bases; bases outside gene matches: 9. Some clones are missing from TCRdb's copy, which holds only in-frame ones; the method was immunoSEQ multiplex PCR. The sample has 60,000 to 80,000 clones; 85% are singletons. The TCR sequence derives from an adult in good health. The sample in question was peripheral blood, obtained on day 0 of AZD1222 vaccination. The genes are TRBV2 and TRBJ2-7; 11 bases align to TRBD2. The CDR3 region is CASSQLAGVATSYEQYF. CDR3 nucleotide sequence: TGTGCCAGCAGTCAACTAGCGGGGGTAGCCACCTCCTACGAGCAGTACTTC.